The TCR beta chain under discussion was sequenced for a study of T cell repertoires in cytomegalovirus infection. Study context: Signatures in public TCR beta sequences pointed to both CMV infection and matching HLA type.

This CDR3 is built from 14 residues. Germline V gene lookup returns CDR1 SNHLY and CDR2 FYNNEI. V gave up 6 bases and J gave up 2 bases, with 14 bases separating them. Study conclusions and caveats: Carriers of CMV plus the relevant HLA were identified by cumulative public TCR beta family frequency. Clonotypes of TCR beta that were HLA-C-restricted and CMV-specific dominated the ex vivo response.

TCRdb recomputed calls from the reads with MiXCR, one row per CDR3 protein. Among approximately 260,000 distinct CDR3 sequences listed, approximately 15% were seen once. In this sample, this clonotype turned up a few times. The target antigen is unknown. The sequence derives from a human donor in good health (CMV status not recorded). Some clones in this sample may be carry-over from other donors' samples. The sequenced sample was CD8+ T cells from PBMCs. The chain carries TRBV2 and TRBJ2-7; D remains unclear. The CDR3 region has the DNA TGTGCCAGCAGCCAAAGGGTGGGAACCTACGAGCAGTACTTC. Its protein is CASSQRVGTYEQYF.